This T cell receptor beta chain was sequenced for a study of vaccination and CD4 T cells after COVID-19. Study-wide context: Mild disease affected roughly 10 convalescent patients and severe disease one, all SARS-CoV-2 positive by nasal swab PCR. The convalescent population consisted of six males and four females, two of whom were of Hispanic ethnicity. Median time from COVID diagnosis to post-COVID sampling was over 85 days (35 to 161). Overall study findings and caveats: Of the reactive clones in convalescent patients, a median approximately 86% showed up only post-vaccination.

TCRdb recomputed calls from the PCR reads with MiXCR, one row per CDR3 protein. The sample has over 15,000 distinct CDR3 sequences; around 66% are singletons. Comment on this clonotype: Its antigen is not known.

The V and J ends lost 2 bases and 11 bases, in that order; junction bases with no gene match: 9. Germline lookup yields CDR1 SGHTA and CDR2 FQGNSA. The CDR3 consists of 15 residues. This chain uses TRBV7-2 with TRBJ2-3; 11 nucleotides agree with TRBD2. The sequence came from a human donor who had recovered from COVID-19. The source material was CD4+ T cells from blood, sampled after SARS-CoV-2 vaccination. The CDR3 nucleotides are TGTGCCAGCAGCTTACTGACTAGCGGGGAGGGAAAGCAGTATTTT. Translation: CASSLLTSGEGKQYF.